This TCR beta chain emerged from a study of technical replicates of blood from a few donors. This clone has only one observation. CDR3 size: 15 residues. Trimming at V came to 1 base and at J to 3 bases, leaving 3 bases not matched to a gene. From germline, CDR1 is SGHNT and CDR2 YENEEA. Measured with immunoSEQ multiplex PCR; TCRdb has only the in-frame clones, and not every one. Of more than 90,000 clones listed, around 96% were seen once; the top ten hold about 0.38%. The V call is TRBV11-3, the J call TRBJ1-5; TRBD1 agrees at 7 bases. This clonotype originated in a human donor in good health. The material sequenced was T cells isolated from PBMCs. The CDR3 nucleotides are TGTGCCAGCAGCTTAGGACAGGGTAACAATCAGCCCCAGCATTTT. This gives the protein CASSLGQGNNQPQHF.